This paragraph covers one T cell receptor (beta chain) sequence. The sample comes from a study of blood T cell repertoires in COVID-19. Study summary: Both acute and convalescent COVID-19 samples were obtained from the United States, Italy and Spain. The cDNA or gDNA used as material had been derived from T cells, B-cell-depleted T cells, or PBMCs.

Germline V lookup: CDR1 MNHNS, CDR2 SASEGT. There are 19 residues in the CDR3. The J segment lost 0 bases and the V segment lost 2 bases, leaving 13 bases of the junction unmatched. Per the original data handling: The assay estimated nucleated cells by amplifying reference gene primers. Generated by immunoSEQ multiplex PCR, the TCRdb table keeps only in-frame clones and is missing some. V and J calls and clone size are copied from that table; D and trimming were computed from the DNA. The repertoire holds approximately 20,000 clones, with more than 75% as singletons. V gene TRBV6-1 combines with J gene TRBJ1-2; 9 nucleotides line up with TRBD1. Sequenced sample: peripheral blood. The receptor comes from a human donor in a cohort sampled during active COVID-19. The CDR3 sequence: CASSERQGGLSRSNYGYTF. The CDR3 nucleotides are TGTGCCAGCAGTGAAAGACAGGGGGGGTTGAGTAGGTCTAACTATGGCTACACCTTC.